This record looks at one TCR beta chain sequence and its context. The antigen is unknown. The repertoire was sequenced with immunoSEQ multiplex PCR; TCRdb's copy has only in-frame clones and lacks some. The table lists tens of thousands of clones, roughly 88% of them singletons. Looked up from germline, CDR1 is WSHSY and CDR2 is SAAADI. The V and J ends lost 3 bases and 5 bases respectively, with 16 bases between them. This CDR3 spans 15 amino acids. This entry is derived from a study of memory B cells and T cells in multiple sclerosis. Study-wide results and limits: Clone-set sizes differed between compartments, so shared clonotype counts needed normalization.

Separate sequencing covered autoproliferating (CFSE-dim) and non-proliferating (CFSE-high) T cells from stimulus-free culture. Fewer than 65 million CFSE-labeled PBMCs were cultured 7 days unstimulated, then replicate wells were pooled. CFSE at around 0.51 uM labeled the PBMCs, which were then cultured unstimulated. The specimen sequenced was PBMCs from blood kept in culture. The chain employs TRBV10-2 and TRBJ1-1; D possibly corresponds to TRBD1 (5 bases). The TCR originated in a human donor with multiple sclerosis. The CDR3 DNA sequence: TGCGCCAGCAGTGATAGGCAGGGAGGGAGGACTGAAGCTTTCTTT. This gives the protein CASSDRQGGRTEAFF.